This T cell receptor beta chain was sequenced during a study of identifying expanded T cells in peripheral blood. Study-level points and caveats: Across healthy donors, higher total template counts meant significantly greater approximately 2-week count variance. Over approximately two and four weeks, about 15 and 19 clones changed, versus roughly 1.1 between replicates.

The CDR3 totals 13 residues. CDR1 is MNHEY, CDR2 SVGAGI, per germline. V lost 5 bases and J lost 9, with 16 bases in between. Notes on this clone: Its antigen is still unknown.

No infections or other immune events were documented during collection. Profiled with immunoSEQ multiplex PCR; TCRdb holds only in-frame clones, not every one. The sample holds over 85,000 clones, roughly 81% seen once. The source is a person between 18 and 75 years old in good health. The sequenced sample was blood. The chain links TRBV6-5 to TRBJ1-2; D ambiguous. CDR3 residues: CASSGSMERRYTF. The CDR3 DNA sequence: TGTGCCAGCAGTGGATCTATGGAGCGCCGCTACACCTTC.